Listed below are T cell receptor beta chains from one sample, sequenced in a study of shared clonotypes between healthy human individuals. Profiled with immunoSEQ multiplex PCR; TCRdb holds only in-frame clones, not every one. The sample shows about 2 million clones, around 96% of them seen only once. Input material: naive CD8+ T cells sorted from blood. The receptors come from a young man in good health. CDR3s include the opening cysteine and the closing phenylalanine or tryptophan. The order of the fields is CDR3 protein, CDR3 DNA, J gene, clone size, V gene, D gene. The D gene is left open where the match is weak. Part of the rows lack a size; the others show once, few, many or a class for expanded clones.

CDR3: CASSLSGGPNFGTEAFF
DNA: TGTGCCAGCAGTTTATCAGGGGGCCCGAACTTTGGTACTGAAGCTTTCTTT
J: TRBJ1-1
size: NA
V: TRBV27
D: TRBD1

CDR3: CASSQDRAETQYF
DNA: TGCGCCAGCAGCCAAGATAGGGCAGAGACCCAGTACTTC
J: TRBJ2-5
size: NA
V: TRBV4-1
D: NA

CDR3: CASSLAGALDTEAFF
DNA: TGTGCCAGCAGCTTAGCGGGGGCGTTAGACACTGAAGCTTTCTTT
J: TRBJ1-1
size: NA
V: TRBV13
D: NA

CDR3: CASSLSGTISYEQYF
DNA: TGTGCCAGCAGTTTATCGGGGACTATATCCTACGAGCAGTACTTC
J: TRBJ2-7
size: NA
V: TRBV27
D: TRBD2

CDR3: CASSFSPFETQYF
DNA: TGTGCCAGCAGCTTCTCACCCTTCGAGACCCAGTACTTC
J: TRBJ2-5
size: NA
V: TRBV7-8
D: NA

CDR3: CASSLRNSYEQYF
DNA: TGTGCCAGCAGTTTGAGGAACTCCTACGAGCAGTACTTC
J: TRBJ2-7
size: NA
V: TRBV28
D: NA

CDR3: CASSLAWTSGVTEQFF
DNA: TGTGCCAGCAGCTTAGCGTGGACTAGCGGGGTGACTGAGCAGTTCTTC
J: TRBJ2-1
size: NA
V: TRBV7-6
D: TRBD2

CDR3: CASSFLRGQGNTIYF
DNA: TGTGCCAGCAGCTTCCTAAGGGGACAGGGGAACACCATATATTTT
J: TRBJ1-3
size: NA
V: TRBV7-9
D: TRBD1

CDR3: CASTGRQETQYF
DNA: TGTGCCAGTACGGGACGCCAAGAGACCCAGTACTTC
J: TRBJ2-5
size: NA
V: TRBV25-1
D: NA

CDR3: CAWSVRYTGELFF
DNA: TGTGCCTGGAGTGTAAGGTACACCGGGGAGCTGTTTTTT
J: TRBJ2-2
size: NA
V: TRBV30
D: NA

CDR3: CASTLAGQGADEQYF
DNA: TGTGCCAGCACCCTAGCGGGACAGGGGGCAGATGAGCAGTACTTC
J: TRBJ2-7
size: NA
V: TRBV28
D: TRBD1

CDR3: CASSFLAGGPDEQFF
DNA: TGTGCCAGCAGTTTCTTAGCGGGGGGGCCGGATGAGCAGTTCTTC
J: TRBJ2-1
size: NA
V: TRBV27
D: TRBD2

CDR3: CASSPWDRGRGYTF
DNA: TGTGCCAGCAGTCCATGGGACAGGGGAAGGGGCTACACCTTC
J: TRBJ1-2
size: NA
V: TRBV27
D: TRBD1

CDR3: CASTPVPTSSGNTIYF
DNA: TGTGCCAGCACACCCGTCCCTACGAGCTCTGGAAACACCATATATTTT
J: TRBJ1-3
size: NA
V: TRBV5-7
D: NA

CDR3: CASTSPRGSPLHF
DNA: TGTGCCAGCACCTCCCCGAGGGGCTCACCCCTCCACTTT
J: TRBJ1-6
size: NA
V: TRBV6-5
D: NA

CDR3: CASSWDSHYNEQFF
DNA: TGTGCCAGCAGCTGGGACTCCCACTACAATGAGCAGTTCTTC
J: TRBJ2-1
size: NA
V: TRBV7-9
D: NA

CDR3: CASSSLGGLPNEQFF
DNA: TGTGCCAGCAGCTCCCTGGGGGGCCTCCCCAATGAGCAGTTCTTC
J: TRBJ2-1
size: NA
V: TRBV7-6
D: NA

CDR3: CASSLVTGNEQFF
DNA: TGCGCCAGCAGCTTGGTGACAGGGAATGAGCAGTTCTTC
J: TRBJ2-1
size: once
V: TRBV5-1
D: TRBD1

CDR3: CATSGGRLTYEQYF
DNA: TGTGCCACCAGCGGCGGACGGTTGACCTACGAGCAGTACTTC
J: TRBJ2-7
size: NA
V: TRBV15
D: NA

CDR3: CSVEGKGLAGGSGEYEQFF
DNA: TGCAGCGTTGAAGGCAAAGGACTAGCGGGAGGTAGTGGGGAATATGAGCAGTTCTTC
J: TRBJ2-1
size: NA
V: TRBV29-1
D: TRBD2

CDR3: CASSPWDGRQETQYF
DNA: TGTGCCAGCAGCCCGTGGGACGGCCGGCAAGAGACCCAGTACTTC
J: TRBJ2-5
size: NA
V: TRBV7-6
D: NA

CDR3: CASRWGGQETQYF
DNA: TGTGCCAGCAGGTGGGGGGGGCAAGAGACCCAGTACTTC
J: TRBJ2-5
size: NA
V: TRBV5-4
D: TRBD2

CDR3: CASSLQSGTIGELFF
DNA: TGTGCCAGCAGCTTACAATCTGGGACAATCGGGGAGCTGTTTTTT
J: TRBJ2-2
size: NA
V: TRBV7-8
D: NA

CDR3: CASSEPAGFWGGSSDQPQHF
DNA: TGTGCCAGCAGTGAACCCGCCGGCTTCTGGGGGGGATCTTCCGATCAGCCCCAGCATTTT
J: TRBJ1-5
size: few
V: TRBV6-1
D: NA

CDR3: CASSELGEPNTGELFF
DNA: TGTGCCAGCAGCGAGCTAGGGGAGCCGAACACCGGGGAGCTGTTTTTT
J: TRBJ2-2
size: NA
V: TRBV7-6
D: NA

CDR3: CAISESGEIIEKLFF
DNA: TGTGCCATCAGTGAGTCCGGGGAAATAATAGAAAAACTGTTTTTT
J: TRBJ1-4
size: NA
V: TRBV10-3
D: NA

CDR3: CASSEGRGGPNEQFF
DNA: TGTGCCAGCAGTGAGGGGCGGGGGGGCCCGAATGAGCAGTTCTTC
J: TRBJ2-1
size: NA
V: TRBV6-1
D: TRBD2

CDR3: CSVESQTDSYEQYF
DNA: TGCAGCGTTGAATCTCAGACAGACTCCTACGAGCAGTACTTC
J: TRBJ2-7
size: once
V: TRBV29-1
D: NA

CDR3: CASVPGQGSYNEQFF
DNA: TGTGCTAGTGTTCCGGGACAGGGGTCCTACAATGAGCAGTTCTTC
J: TRBJ2-1
size: NA
V: TRBV12-5
D: TRBD1

CDR3: CAGGGQGPSYEQYF
DNA: TGTGCCGGAGGGGGACAGGGGCCTTCCTACGAGCAGTACTTC
J: TRBJ2-7
size: NA
V: TRBV30
D: TRBD1

CDR3: CAWSVGGLDNEQFF
DNA: TGTGCCTGGAGTGTCGGGGGATTGGACAATGAGCAGTTCTTC
J: TRBJ2-1
size: NA
V: TRBV30
D: NA

CDR3: CASSEGGQGLNEKLFF
DNA: TGTGCCAGCAGTGAGGGGGGACAGGGATTAAATGAAAAACTGTTTTTT
J: TRBJ1-4
size: NA
V: TRBV2
D: TRBD1

CDR3: CASSSGLAGGTDTQYF
DNA: TGTGCCAGCAGCTCCGGTTTAGCGGGAGGTACGGATACGCAGTATTTT
J: TRBJ2-3
size: NA
V: TRBV13
D: TRBD2

CDR3: CSVEDPRGQMDEQFF
DNA: TGCAGCGTTGAAGATCCCAGGGGGCAGATGGATGAGCAGTTCTTC
J: TRBJ2-1
size: NA
V: TRBV29-1
D: TRBD1

CDR3: CASSSGLNQPQHF
DNA: TGTGCCAGCAGCTCGGGCCTGAATCAGCCCCAGCATTTT
J: TRBJ1-5
size: NA
V: TRBV7-6
D: NA

CDR3: CASSLWSTTDTQYF
DNA: TGCGCCAGCAGCTTGTGGAGCACCACAGATACGCAGTATTTT
J: TRBJ2-3
size: NA
V: TRBV5-1
D: NA

CDR3: CASSLSWADEAFF
DNA: TGTGCTAGCAGCTTATCGTGGGCGGATGAAGCTTTCTTT
J: TRBJ1-1
size: NA
V: TRBV7-7
D: NA

CDR3: CASSVGHDYGYTF
DNA: TGTGCCAGCAGCGTAGGGCACGACTATGGCTACACCTTC
J: TRBJ1-2
size: NA
V: TRBV9
D: NA

CDR3: CASSESGGAIYEQYF
DNA: TGTGCCAGCAGTGAGTCCGGGGGGGCAATATACGAGCAGTACTTC
J: TRBJ2-7
size: NA
V: TRBV2
D: TRBD2

CDR3: CASSVGAGEGTDTQYF
DNA: TGTGCCAGCAGCGTAGGGGCAGGCGAGGGCACAGATACGCAGTATTTT
J: TRBJ2-3
size: NA
V: TRBV9
D: NA

CDR3: CSANRANTGELFF
DNA: TGCAGCGCGAACAGGGCCAACACCGGGGAGCTGTTTTTT
J: TRBJ2-2
size: NA
V: TRBV29-1
D: NA

CDR3: CASSYSFWGASYEQYF
DNA: TGTGCCAGCAGTTACTCGTTTTGGGGAGCCTCCTACGAGCAGTACTTC
J: TRBJ2-7
size: NA
V: TRBV6-5
D: NA

CDR3: CASSFRQGATYNSPLHF
DNA: TGCGCCAGCAGCTTCAGACAGGGGGCGACGTACAATTCACCCCTCCACTTT
J: TRBJ1-6
size: NA
V: TRBV4-1
D: TRBD1

CDR3: CASSKGQGYTDTQYF
DNA: TGTGCCAGCAGTAAGGGACAGGGGTACACAGATACGCAGTATTTT
J: TRBJ2-3
size: NA
V: TRBV28
D: TRBD1

CDR3: CASSPLGVGAFF
DNA: TGTGCCAGCAGCCCTCTGGGGGTTGGAGCTTTCTTT
J: TRBJ1-1
size: NA
V: TRBV11-2
D: NA

CDR3: CASSLIGGAYEQFF
DNA: TGTGCCAGCAGCTTAATCGGGGGGGCGTATGAGCAGTTCTTC
J: TRBJ2-1
size: NA
V: TRBV11-2
D: TRBD2

CDR3: CAISESGEGRTEAFF
DNA: TGTGCCATCAGTGAGTCCGGGGAAGGTAGAACTGAAGCTTTCTTT
J: TRBJ1-1
size: NA
V: TRBV10-3
D: NA

CDR3: CASSPPGTGDTGELFF
DNA: TGTGCCAGCAGCCCCCCGGGGACAGGGGACACCGGGGAGCTGTTTTTT
J: TRBJ2-2
size: NA
V: TRBV7-9
D: TRBD1

CDR3: CASSFTTGGYEQYF
DNA: TGCGCCAGCAGCTTCACTACAGGGGGCTACGAGCAGTACTTC
J: TRBJ2-7
size: NA
V: TRBV5-1
D: TRBD1

CDR3: CASRNSGGEDTQYF
DNA: TGTGCCAGCAGGAATAGCGGGGGCGAAGATACGCAGTATTTT
J: TRBJ2-3
size: NA
V: TRBV28
D: TRBD2

CDR3: CASSESGPYQPQHF
DNA: TGTGCCAGCAGTGAATCAGGGCCCTATCAGCCCCAGCATTTT
J: TRBJ1-5
size: NA
V: TRBV25-1
D: NA

CDR3: CASSLTGTGDENTIYF
DNA: TGTGCCAGCAGCCTCACCGGGACAGGGGATGAAAACACCATATATTTT
J: TRBJ1-3
size: NA
V: TRBV9
D: TRBD1

CDR3: CSVVHQGIDSGANVLTF
DNA: TGCAGCGTAGTGCATCAGGGGATTGACTCTGGGGCCAACGTCCTGACTTTC
J: TRBJ2-6
size: NA
V: TRBV29-1
D: NA

CDR3: CASSLATDEQFF
DNA: TGTGCCAGCAGCTTGGCCACCGATGAGCAGTTCTTC
J: TRBJ2-1
size: once
V: TRBV5-4
D: NA

CDR3: CASSLHGSYEQYF
DNA: TGTGCCAGCAGTTTACACGGATCCTACGAGCAGTACTTC
J: TRBJ2-7
size: NA
V: TRBV27
D: NA